This entry features one T cell receptor beta chain sequence. The antigen it recognizes is unknown. The data are from a study of cytomegalovirus exposure and HLA in healthy donors listed by TCRdb under 2017. With respect to the entire study: An earlier analysis of some 620 of the donors reported 276 Gb of sequence data and 95 million to 130 million unique TCR beta sequences obtained from around 170 million T cells. Every discovery cohort repertoire had been produced on one sequencing platform. Rather than drawing on any new phenotypic data, the later analysis identified candidate immune exposures from TCR beta sequences and the way those sequences occurred across donors. Of the roughly 410 genotyped donors, more than 75% were placed in the genetic ancestry cluster associated with self-reported Caucasian donors. In a later genetic analysis, genome-wide SNP genotypes for about 55% of the 666 donors were used, and that subset was treated as a discovery cohort. High-throughput TCR immunosequencing, statistical association of individual TCRs with disease status, and machine learning were combined to predict cytomegalovirus infection status. To study patterns of TCR occurrence, a later analysis re-analyzed previously published TCR beta repertoires from 600 to 750 donors and added high-resolution HLA genotyping. Typing coverage differed by locus: A, B, C, DRB1 and DQB1 were typed in about 620-640 donors, DQA1 in 500 to 550, DPA1 in around 580, and DPB1 in approximately 450. Class I and class II HLA loci were covered by the typing at four-digit resolution. An early release that covered about 600 HLA-typed donors contained around 300 gigabases of sequencing data and tens of millions of unique TCR sequences. The study aimed to test whether signatures of past pathogen exposure could be identified by cataloging public T cell receptors. Among 398 genotyped donors of the cohort, an average of 235,054 unique TCR beta nucleotide sequences were sequenced per donor, roughly 20% of them non-productive. To decide whether each TCR beta V gene segment behaved as functional or pseudogenic, an earlier analysis of some 570 of the donors relied on high-throughput TCR beta sequencing. Because of strong linkage in the cohort, roughly five DR-DQ haplotypes were treated as single units for association and clustering. The study used immunosequencing to profile the T cell repertoires of approximately 650 subjects and linked those repertoires to cytomegalovirus serostatus. In addition to the first cohort of roughly 700 subjects, a separate validation cohort of around 110 different subjects was used. Donor age, sex, ethnicity and CMV serostatus were compiled together with the repertoire data.

The library was obtained by the immunoSEQ multiplex PCR assay. The multiplex PCR relied on a mix of 60 forward primers for TCR Vbeta segments and 13 reverse primers for TCR Jbeta segments. Amplification of the CDR3 region of rearranged TCR beta genes was performed with a multiplex PCR assay on genomic DNA. The Illumina HiSeq System was used to sequence the amplified TCR beta libraries as 87-base-pair reads. The paper's data handling went like this. In a later analysis, 80 million or so unique TCR beta chains were counted across the 500 to 850 repertoires, and about 9.9 million of these chains were shared by at least two donors. Raw reads were error-corrected and collapsed into unique sequences with a nearest-neighbor algorithm that merged closely related sequences to remove PCR and sequencing errors. V, D and J gene segments were assigned by aligning CDR3 sequences to IMGT reference sequences. Each retained sequence needed at least a six-nucleotide match to both a V gene segment and a J gene segment. A rearrangement was called productive if the CDR3 had no stop codons and remained in frame with V and J, and every other rearrangement was called non-productive. CDR3 was defined according to IMGT convention as the region running from the second conserved V-encoded cysteine to the conserved J-encoded phenylalanine. The earlier analysis of 500 to 750 of the donors excluded any sequence lacking an unambiguous match to a single V gene segment. An earlier analysis of fewer than 750 of the donors called V segments functional above 56.7% productive rearrangements and segregating when the between-donor standard deviation exceeded 5%. A statistical classification framework was built for diagnosing cytomegalovirus status from the catalog of TCR beta chain sequences. In a later analysis, TCR nucleotide sequences were compared against IMGT/GENE-DB human TR gene sequences so that V and J genes could be assigned. The TCRdist pipeline was used in a later analysis to assign CDR3 sequences and most-parsimonious VDJ recombination scenarios. In a later analysis, each TCR beta chain was defined by its CDR3 amino acid sequence together with its V-gene family, and reads without a unique V-gene family were excluded. In a later analysis, around 650 highly shared, low-generation-probability nucleotide sequences were removed to address suspected cross-contamination and a sequencing artifact. A later analysis calculated a clonal expansion index for each public chain from normalized within-repertoire ranks of inferred template counts. A later analysis computed generation probabilities with a VDJ recombination model fitted to out-of-frame rearrangements, and checked the results against IGoR. In a later analysis, TCR-TCR, TCR-HLA and TCR-CMV co-occurrence was scored with hypergeometric tests, and a repertoire-size bias correction was applied to TCR pairs. In a later analysis, false discovery rates were estimated by permuting HLA or CMV assignments 20 times. In a later analysis, co-occurring TCRs were grouped using DBSCAN, and TCRdist sequence similarity was added for clustering within HLA-allele-positive subsets. Repertoires with fewer than 30,000 or more than 120,000 public chains, plus five repertoires with anomalous nucleotide sharing, were excluded from co-occurrence clustering. Imported from immuneACCESS, the table was reduced by TCRdb to in-frame sequences with V and J called. These copies leave out some clones; in studies compared against another copy, an unresolved V gene accounts for under half, and the cause of the remainder is not known. V and J calls and clone size are as listed in that table; D and trimming were resolved from the DNA. This sample's table has entries for 85,000 to 90,000 clones. 15% of the sample goes to the ten largest clones.

The trim is 5 bases for V and 4 bases for J, with a gap of 6 bases between the germline ends. Sequences SNHLY (CDR1) and FYNNEI (CDR2) are obtained from the germline V gene. The CDR3 goes from the cysteine to the phenylalanine over 11 residues. The read is trimmed to its CDR3 DNA, 33 bases read in frame from base 1. The paper's findings and limits, for the study overall: The classifier was reported to diagnose cytomegalovirus status with high specificity and sensitivity in both the original and validation cohorts. Specific HLA alleles were associated with more than 15,000 TCR beta sequences at a false discovery rate of 0.05 in a later analysis. Because the 87-base-pair reads could not distinguish some IMGT-functional V segments, including TRBV6-2 and TRBV6-3, those segments were excluded. Sequencing depth was assumed to be roughly uniform across donors in the presence/absence analyses, though that assumption may not hold. HLA typing was unavailable for some donors at each locus, so association tests used only the typed subset. The earlier analysis of about 600 of the donors excluded fewer than 20 rarely observed V segments, including chromosome 9 orphons, because counts were too low. In a later genetic analysis, a missense DCLRE1C variant was associated with V-gene and J-gene trimming of TCR beta chains, and the association was replicated in an independent cohort. In the study, some 180 TCR beta chains were listed as associated with cytomegalovirus. Strong co-occurrence of HLA alleles, especially DR and DQ, made assigning TCR associations to individual alleles difficult. In a later analysis, most CMV-associated TCR beta chains were found to appear HLA-restricted, with HLA associations seemingly driven largely by CMV exposure. Three of the identified cytomegalovirus-associated TCR beta chains were confirmed in vitro to be specific for cytomegalovirus antigens. Compared with equally common non-associated chains, HLA-associated TCR beta chains in a later analysis were more clonally expanded and had lower generation probabilities. A further reported finding was that TCR beta sequences accurately predicted the HLA-A and HLA-B alleles for most subjects in the first cohort. This cohort had only TCR beta chains sequenced, and the lack of alpha or paired-chain data limited which features could be detected. According to a later genetic analysis, donors in an Asian-associated ancestry cluster had fewer N-insertions in productive TCRs than the roughly 670-donor mean. Across donors, most TCR sequences were observed very rarely, whereas some public TCRs were present in many individuals. According to a later analysis, TCR association rates differed among HLA loci, with DRB1 alleles showing the most associated TCRs and HLA-C alleles showing the fewest. Immune exposure information for the cohort was limited to CMV serostatus. In an earlier analysis of 450 to 750 of the donors, most TCR beta V segments appeared in productive rearrangements about 90% or about 30% of the time, broadly matching IMGT annotations. According to a later analysis, parvovirus B19, influenza, CMV and Epstein-Barr virus appeared linked to several top co-occurrence clusters. It was suggested by the authors that the approach could potentially be generalized to other disease states and immunological phenotypes. Correlated functional status among segregating V segments might be attributable to linkage disequilibrium, but an unknown experimental factor could not be ruled out. A cluster of highly shared sequence variants was judged likely to represent a technical artifact of the sequencing pipeline.

The cohort comprised 710 or so healthy bone marrow donors. At the time of sampling, all cohort members were nominally healthy, though unrecorded immune exposures were likely present. The donor was CMV seropositive and belonged to the group of more than 250 seropositive cohort members. Every donor gave a peripheral blood sample, and the peripheral blood mononuclear cells from that sample were used for TCR beta sequencing. Genomic DNA extraction from the blood cell samples was performed with the Qiagen DNeasy Blood Extraction Kit. Sequenced input: PBMCs. This receptor was identified in a man aged 45 to 65 in good health and CMV-seropositive. The sequence joins TRBV2 to TRBJ2-7; the D gene cannot be resolved reliably. The CDR3 protein sequence reads: CASSIRYEQYF. The DNA sequence reads TGTGCCAGCAGTATCCGTTACGAGCAGTACTTC.